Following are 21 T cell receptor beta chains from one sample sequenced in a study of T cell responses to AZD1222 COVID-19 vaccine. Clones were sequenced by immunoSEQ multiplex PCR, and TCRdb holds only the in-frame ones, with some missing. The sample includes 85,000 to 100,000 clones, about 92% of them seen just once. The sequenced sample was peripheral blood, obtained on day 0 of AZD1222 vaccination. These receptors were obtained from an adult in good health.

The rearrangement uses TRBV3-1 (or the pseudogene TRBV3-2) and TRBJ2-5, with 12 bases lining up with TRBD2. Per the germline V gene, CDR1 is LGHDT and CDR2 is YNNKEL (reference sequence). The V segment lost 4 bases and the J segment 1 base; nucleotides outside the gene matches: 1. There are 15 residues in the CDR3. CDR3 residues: CASSPSGGAQETQYF. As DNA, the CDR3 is TGTGCCAGCAGCCCTAGCGGGGGGGCCCAAGAGACCCAGTACTTC.

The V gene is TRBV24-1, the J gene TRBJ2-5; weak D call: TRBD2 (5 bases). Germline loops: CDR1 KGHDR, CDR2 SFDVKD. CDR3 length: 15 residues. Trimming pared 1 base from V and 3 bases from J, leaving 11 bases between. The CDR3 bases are TGTGCCACCAGTGATTTCCGGGGTGGGAAAGAGACCCAGTACTTC. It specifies CATSDFRGGKETQYF.

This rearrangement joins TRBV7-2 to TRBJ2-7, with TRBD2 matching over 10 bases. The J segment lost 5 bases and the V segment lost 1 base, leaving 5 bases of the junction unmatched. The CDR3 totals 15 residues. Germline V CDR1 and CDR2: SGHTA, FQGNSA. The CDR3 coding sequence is TGTGCCAGCAGCTTAGTACTAGCGGGATTCCACGAGCAGTACTTC. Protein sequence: CASSLVLAGFHEQYF. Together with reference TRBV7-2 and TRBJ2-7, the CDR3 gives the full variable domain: GAGVSQSPSNKVTEKGKDVELRCDPISGHTALYWYRQSLGQGLEFLIYFQGNSAPDKSGLPSDRFSAERTGGSVSTLTIQRTQQEDSAVYLCASSLVLAGFHEQYFGPGTRLTVT.

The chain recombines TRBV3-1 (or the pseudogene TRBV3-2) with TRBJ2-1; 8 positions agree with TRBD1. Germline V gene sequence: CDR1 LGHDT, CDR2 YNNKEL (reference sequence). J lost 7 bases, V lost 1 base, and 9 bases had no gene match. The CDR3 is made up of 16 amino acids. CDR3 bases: TGTGCCAGCAGCCAAGTCCGGACAGGGATAGTGAATGAGCAGTTCTTC. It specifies CASSQVRTGIVNEQFF.

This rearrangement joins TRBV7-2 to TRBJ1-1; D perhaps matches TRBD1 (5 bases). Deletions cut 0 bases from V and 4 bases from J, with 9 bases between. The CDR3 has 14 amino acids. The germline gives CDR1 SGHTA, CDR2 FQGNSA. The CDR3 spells CASSLAGAGTEAFF. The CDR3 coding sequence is TGTGCCAGCAGCTTAGCAGGGGCGGGCACTGAAGCTTTCTTT.

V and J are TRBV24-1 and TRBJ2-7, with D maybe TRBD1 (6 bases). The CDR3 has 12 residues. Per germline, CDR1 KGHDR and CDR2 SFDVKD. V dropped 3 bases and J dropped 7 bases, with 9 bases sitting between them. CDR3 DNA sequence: TGTGCCACCAGTGATAAGGGGGTTGAGCAGTACTTC. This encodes CATSDKGVEQYF.

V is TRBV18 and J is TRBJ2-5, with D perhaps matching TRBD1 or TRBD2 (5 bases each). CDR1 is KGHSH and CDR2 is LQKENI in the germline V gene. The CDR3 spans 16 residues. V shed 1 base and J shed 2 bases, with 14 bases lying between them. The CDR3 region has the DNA TGTGCCAGCTCACCACTTATACCGGGACCTCAAGAGACCCAGTACTTC. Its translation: CASSPLIPGPQETQYF.

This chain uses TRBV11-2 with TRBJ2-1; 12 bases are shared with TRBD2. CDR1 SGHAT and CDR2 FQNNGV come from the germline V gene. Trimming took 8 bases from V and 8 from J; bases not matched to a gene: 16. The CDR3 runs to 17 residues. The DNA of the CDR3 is TGTGCCAGCGGAAGACTAGCGGGAGACACCCGGGGTGATGAGCAGTTCTTC. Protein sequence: CASGRLAGDTRGDEQFF.

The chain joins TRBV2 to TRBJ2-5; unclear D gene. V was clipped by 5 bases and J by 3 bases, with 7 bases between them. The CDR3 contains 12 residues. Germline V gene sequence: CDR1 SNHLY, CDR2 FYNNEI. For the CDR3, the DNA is TGTGCCAGCAGTACCATAAAAGAGACCCAGTACTTC. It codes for CASSTIKETQYF.

The CDR3 is CASRGVSGTREETQYF. The CDR3 nucleotides read TGTGCCAGCAGGGGGGTATCCGGGACTCGAGAAGAGACCCAGTACTTC. The V gene is TRBV7-2, the J gene TRBJ2-5; D may be TRBD2 (6 bases). The CDR3 is made up of 16 amino acids. V was shortened by 6 bases and J by 3 bases, with 20 bases between the two germline ends. The V gene's germline CDR1 is SGHTA and CDR2 FQGNSA.

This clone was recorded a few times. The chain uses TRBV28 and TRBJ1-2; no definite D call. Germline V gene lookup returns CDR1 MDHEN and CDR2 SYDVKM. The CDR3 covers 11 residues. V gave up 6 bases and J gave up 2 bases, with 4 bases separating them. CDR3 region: CASSSNYGYTF. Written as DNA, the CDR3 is TGTGCCAGCAGCTCGAACTATGGCTACACCTTC.

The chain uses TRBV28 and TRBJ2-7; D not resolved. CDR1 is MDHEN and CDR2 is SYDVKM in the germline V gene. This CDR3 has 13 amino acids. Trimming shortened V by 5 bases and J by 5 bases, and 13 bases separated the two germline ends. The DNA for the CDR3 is TGTGCCAGCAGTATTATGGGGATCCACGAGCAGTACTTC. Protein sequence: CASSIMGIHEQYF.

CDR3 DNA sequence: TGTGCCAGCACCGACAGAGCCTACGAGCAGTACTTC. It is translated as CASTDRAYEQYF. V and J are TRBV2 and TRBJ2-7; D might be TRBD1 (5 bases). Germline CDR1 is SNHLY and CDR2 is FYNNEI. The CDR3 is 12 residues long. The V end lost 7 bases, the J end lost 2 bases, and 9 bases lay between the germline ends.

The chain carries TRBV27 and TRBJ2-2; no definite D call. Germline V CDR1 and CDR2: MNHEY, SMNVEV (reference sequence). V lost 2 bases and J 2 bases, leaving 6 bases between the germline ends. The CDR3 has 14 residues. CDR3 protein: CASSLEINTGELFF. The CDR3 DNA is TGTGCCAGCAGTTTAGAGATTAACACCGGGGAGCTGTTTTTT.

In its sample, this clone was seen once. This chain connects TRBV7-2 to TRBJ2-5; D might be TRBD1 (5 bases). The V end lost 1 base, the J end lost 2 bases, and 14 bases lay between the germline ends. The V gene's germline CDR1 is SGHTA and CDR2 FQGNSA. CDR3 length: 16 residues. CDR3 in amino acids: CASSLVAQRQQETQYF. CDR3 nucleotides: TGTGCCAGCAGCTTAGTGGCCCAGCGACAGCAAGAGACCCAGTACTTC.

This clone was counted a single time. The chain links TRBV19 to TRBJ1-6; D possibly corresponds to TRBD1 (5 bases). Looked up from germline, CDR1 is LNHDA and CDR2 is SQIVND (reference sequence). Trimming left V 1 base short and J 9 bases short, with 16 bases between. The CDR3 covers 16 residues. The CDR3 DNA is TGTGCCAGTAGTATAGTGCCGGGACGCAGAAGTTCACCCCTCCACTTT. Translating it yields CASSIVPGRRSSPLHF. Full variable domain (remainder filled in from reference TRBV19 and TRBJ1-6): DGGITQSPKYLFRKEGQNVTLSCEQNLNHDAMYWYRQDPGQGLRLIYYSQIVNDFQKGDIAEGYSVSREKKESFPLTVTSAQKNPTAFYLCASSIVPGRRSSPLHFGNGTRLTVT.

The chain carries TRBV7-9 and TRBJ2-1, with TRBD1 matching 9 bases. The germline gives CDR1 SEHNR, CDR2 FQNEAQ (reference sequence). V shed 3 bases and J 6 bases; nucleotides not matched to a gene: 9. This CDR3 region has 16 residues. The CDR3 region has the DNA TGTGCCAGCAGCTTCGGTACAGGGGGCCTCGGCAATGAGCAGTTCTTC. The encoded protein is CASSFGTGGLGNEQFF.

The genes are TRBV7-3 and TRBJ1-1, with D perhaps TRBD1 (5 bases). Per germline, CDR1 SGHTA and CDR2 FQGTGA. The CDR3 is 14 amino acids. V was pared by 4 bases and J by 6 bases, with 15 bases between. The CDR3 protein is CASSSLGGGSEAFF. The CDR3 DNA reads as TGTGCCAGCAGCTCCCTGGGCGGGGGTTCTGAAGCTTTCTTT.

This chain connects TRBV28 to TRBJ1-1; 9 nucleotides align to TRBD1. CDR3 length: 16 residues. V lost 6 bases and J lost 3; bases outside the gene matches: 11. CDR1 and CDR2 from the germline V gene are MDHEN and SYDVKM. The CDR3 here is CASRSGTGLGDTEAFF. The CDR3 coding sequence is TGTGCCAGCAGGTCCGGGACAGGGCTGGGGGACACTGAAGCTTTCTTT.

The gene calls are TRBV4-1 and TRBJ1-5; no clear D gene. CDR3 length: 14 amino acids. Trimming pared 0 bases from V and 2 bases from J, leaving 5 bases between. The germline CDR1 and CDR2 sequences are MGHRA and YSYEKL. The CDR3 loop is CASSQDAGNQPQHF. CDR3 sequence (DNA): TGCGCCAGCAGCCAAGATGCGGGCAATCAGCCCCAGCATTTT.

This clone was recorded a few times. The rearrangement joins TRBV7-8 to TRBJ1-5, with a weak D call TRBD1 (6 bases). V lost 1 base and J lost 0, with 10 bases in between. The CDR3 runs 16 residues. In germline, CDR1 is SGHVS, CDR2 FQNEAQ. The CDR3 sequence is CASSLEGGGSNQPQHF. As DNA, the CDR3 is TGTGCCAGCAGCTTAGAGGGGGGCGGTAGCAATCAGCCCCAGCATTTT.